This entry describes one T cell receptor beta chain. According to the study, TCR beta libraries were built with iRepertoire HTBI primers and CDR3-region Arm-PCR. TCRdb ran MiXCR on the multiplex PCR reads and lists one entry per CDR3 protein. The sample has about 430,000 distinct CDR3 sequences, over 14% seen once. Specified time point: newly diagnosed GD, antithyroid drugs for less than 3 months. PBMCs were the source of the RNA used for TCR sequencing. Deletions cut 3 bases from V and 4 bases from J, with 10 bases between. Germline loops: CDR1 SGDLS, CDR2 YYNGEE. The CDR3 length is 13 residues. These data are taken from a study of regulatory T cells in long-lasting Graves disease. These data also featured in a second study, about T cells in Graves' hyperthyroidism and ophthalmopathy.

The V gene is TRBV9, the J gene TRBJ1-1; D is undetermined. The TCR sequence derives from a woman aged 40 to 50 with Graves disease. The sequenced sample was peripheral blood mononuclear cells (PBMCs), obtained at new diagnosis, from a patient treated with antithyroid drugs. CDR3 nucleotide sequence: TGTGCCAGCAGCGAGGGTGCGTCCACTGAAGCTTTCTTT. Protein sequence: CASSEGASTEAFF.